The 23 T cell receptor beta chains presented below share a single source sample, sequenced in a study of blood T cells in healthy people across ages. The use of a sample-barcoded 5' primer and a J-beta primer mix characterized a second PCR of about 6 to 11 cycles. TCRdb fed the 5' RACE reads into MiXCR, producing one record per CDR3 protein. The profile covers about 1.6 million distinct CDR3 sequences, with 30% to 40% appearing a single time and 11% taken by the ten largest. Sequencing was done on a sample of blood. All receptors derive from a woman under 40 in good health.

This chain links TRBV20-1 with TRBJ1-1; unclear D gene. The CDR3 has 12 amino acids. Trimming cost V 4 bases and J 0 bases, with 6 bases left between them. Germline V gene lookup returns CDR1 DFQATT and CDR2 SNEGSKA (reference sequence). CDR3 coding DNA: TGCAGTGCTATACACCTGAACACTGAAGCTTTCTTT. Translation: CSAIHLNTEAFF.

The chain recombines TRBV2 with TRBJ2-1, with 9 bases fitting TRBD2. Per the germline V gene, CDR1 is SNHLY and CDR2 is FYNNEI. CDR3 size: 16 residues. The V gene end was trimmed by 4 bases and the J gene end by 9 bases; junction bases not matched to a gene: 13. The CDR3 protein is CASSVLGGRAVGEQFF. DNA for the CDR3: TGTGCCAGCAGTGTCTTAGGCGGGAGGGCCGTTGGTGAGCAGTTCTTC.

The rearrangement uses TRBV20-1 and TRBJ2-7, with TRBD2 matching over 10 bases. The CDR3 has 16 amino acids. Germline CDR1 is DFQATT and CDR2 is SNEGSKA (reference sequence). J gave up 2 bases and V 2 bases, and 9 bases lay outside the gene matches. In DNA, the CDR3 is TGCAGTGCTAGACCGAGGGAGCGGGAGGGACCCTACGAGCAGTACTTC. Protein sequence: CSARPREREGPYEQYF.

In regard to this clonotype: A junction boundary mismatches the germline segment, possibly from a read error. This sequence joins TRBV7-9 and TRBJ2-1, with D possibly being TRBD2 (5 bases). The CDR3 consists of 15 residues. Germline V lookup: CDR1 SEHNR, CDR2 FQNEAQ (reference sequence). CDR3 DNA: TGTGCCAGCAGCTTGGGAGAAAGCTCCTACAATGGGCAGGTCTTC. It encodes CASSLGESSYNGQVF.

The chain is built from TRBV6-1 and TRBJ2-7; no clear D. The germline V gene encodes CDR1 MNHNS and CDR2 SASEGT. V shed 3 bases and J shed 7 bases, with 10 bases lying between them. This CDR3 contains 12 residues. CDR3 sequence (DNA): TGTGCCAGCAGTGAGCAAACAAGTGAGCAGTACTTC. Protein sequence: CASSEQTSEQYF.

This clonotype has at least ten counts. V and J are TRBV18 and TRBJ2-1; TRBD1 agrees at 10 bases. Germline assignment: CDR1 KGHSH and CDR2 LQKENI. This CDR3 contains 16 residues. The junction had 6 bases not matched to a gene; V was cut back by 0 bases and J by 7 bases. The CDR3, as DNA: TGTGCCAGCTCACCACCGGGACAGGGGATCGCTAATGAGCAGTTCTTC. Translating gives CASSPPGQGIANEQFF. The variable domain in full, with the rest retrieved from reference TRBV18 and TRBJ2-1, is NAGVMQNPRHLVRRRGQEARLRCSPMKGHSHVYWYRQLPEEGLKFMVYLQKENIIDESGMPKERFSAEFPKEGPSILRIQQVVRGDSAAYFCASSPPGQGIANEQFFGPGTRLTVL.

The chain joins TRBV7-2 to TRBJ1-2; the D gene is possibly TRBD1 (5 bases). Germline V lookup: CDR1 SGHTA, CDR2 FQGNSA. CDR3 length: 15 residues. The V gene lost 5 bases and the J gene lost 4 bases, with 17 bases spanning the gap. The chain's CDR3 is CASSKGVAGTYGYTF. In DNA, the CDR3 is TGTGCCAGCAGCAAGGGAGTGGCGGGGACCTATGGCTACACCTTC.

This clonotype was found a few times. This rearrangement joins TRBV10-3 to TRBJ2-3; D is ambiguous. The CDR3 runs to 13 residues. Trimming took 3 bases from V and 5 from J, leaving 9 bases between them. Germline V gene data show CDR1 as ENHRY and CDR2 as SYGVKD. This chain's CDR3 is CAISDRGVDTQYF. The CDR3, as DNA: TGTGCCATCAGTGATAGAGGTGTAGATACGCAGTATTTT.

The CDR3 protein is CASSYTSGHEQYF. The DNA for the CDR3 is TGTGCCAGCAGTTACACTAGCGGCCACGAGCAGTACTTC. The chain employs TRBV27 and TRBJ2-7, with 8 nucleotides matching TRBD2. Per the germline V gene, CDR1 is MNHEY and CDR2 is SMNVEV (reference sequence). V trimming: 4 bases; J trimming: 5 bases; junction bases outside the gene matches: 4. The CDR3 is made up of 13 amino acids.

The chain joins TRBV29-1 to TRBJ1-2; maybe TRBD1 (6 bases). CDR1 is SQVTM and CDR2 is ANQGSEA in the germline V gene. The ends were cut back, 5 bases at V and 6 bases at J, with 19 bases in the middle. The CDR3 contains 14 residues. CDR3: CSVLGGLGSNGYTF. In DNA form, the CDR3 reads TGCAGCGTTTTAGGGGGTCTTGGCAGCAATGGCTACACCTTC.

The chain couples TRBV7-9 to TRBJ1-1, with D maybe TRBD1 (6 bases). Germline loops: CDR1 SEHNR, CDR2 FQNEAQ (reference sequence). Trimming shortened V by 4 bases and J by 2 bases, and 11 bases separated the two germline ends. This CDR3 is built from 14 residues. CDR3: CASSSGRGNTEAFF. The CDR3 coding sequence is TGTGCCAGCAGCTCGGGCAGGGGAAACACTGAAGCTTTCTTT.

J is TRBJ2-1 and V is TRBV9, with 11 bases lining up with TRBD2. This CDR3 has 17 amino acids. The ends lost 4 bases at V and 0 bases at J; junction bases unmatched: 6. Germline assignment: CDR1 SGDLS and CDR2 YYNGEE. The chain's CDR3 is CASSPRGTSGSYNEQFF. In nucleotides, the CDR3 is TGTGCCAGCAGCCCTAGGGGGACTAGCGGCTCCTACAATGAGCAGTTCTTC.

The DNA for the CDR3 is TGTGCCAGCAGTGAACATGGGACTAGCTTTGGCACAGATACGCAGTATTTT. It specifies CASSEHGTSFGTDTQYF. The chain employs TRBV2 and TRBJ2-3, with 9 bases identical to TRBD2. With V trimmed by 2 bases and J by 1 base, 7 bases remained unmatched. The CDR3 extends over 17 amino acids. Germline CDR1 reads SNHLY; CDR2 reads FYNNEI.

V gene TRBV7-3 combines with J gene TRBJ2-2; TRBD2 is a possible D gene (6 bases). CDR3 length equals 14 residues. CDR1 and CDR2 from the germline V gene are SGHTA and FQGTGA. V was shortened by 5 bases and J by 4 bases, with 11 bases between the two germline ends. CDR3 region: CASSPGGVTGELFF. CDR3 DNA: TGTGCCAGCAGCCCTGGCGGGGTCACCGGGGAGCTGTTTTTT.

This clonotype was counted a few times. This chain connects TRBV4-1 to TRBJ1-1, with TRBD1 matching over 7 bases. The CDR3 is 16 residues long. Trimming at V came to 4 bases and at J to 4 bases, leaving 12 bases not matched to a gene. From germline, CDR1 is MGHRA and CDR2 YSYEKL. The CDR3 region is CASSPYSGQRSTEAFF. The CDR3 DNA sequence: TGCGCCAGCAGCCCGTACTCGGGACAGCGGTCCACTGAAGCTTTCTTT.

This clonotype was seen more than once but under ten times. This sequence joins TRBV7-3 and TRBJ1-1; the match to TRBD1 covers 8 bases. The length of the CDR3 is 14 residues. CDR1 is SGHTA and CDR2 is FQGTGA in the germline V gene. After removal of 5 bases from V and 5 bases from J, the junction contained 7 bases not matched to a gene. The CDR3 spells CASSPRGRVTEAFF. CDR3 DNA: TGTGCCAGCAGCCCCAGGGGGCGAGTAACTGAAGCTTTCTTT.

This clonotype was found a few times. CDR3 sequence reads: CAIRGGIDQPQHF. The DNA of the CDR3 is TGTGCCATCAGAGGGGGCATCGATCAGCCCCAGCATTTT. This chain connects TRBV10-3 to TRBJ1-5, with 7 bases identical to TRBD1. The J segment lost 5 bases and the V segment lost 6 bases, leaving 4 bases of the junction unmatched. The CDR3 runs to 13 residues. Germline values: CDR1 ENHRY, CDR2 SYGVKD.

This clonotype was observed a handful of times. The chain has TRBV28 and TRBJ2-7; D gene ambiguous. CDR3 length: 13 residues. The ends were cut back, 3 bases at V and 8 bases at J, with 14 bases in the middle. The germline V gene has CDR1 MDHEN and CDR2 SYDVKM. CDR3 amino acids: CASSLPTGHQQYF. In nucleotides, the CDR3 is TGTGCCAGCAGTTTGCCGACCGGGCACCAGCAGTACTTC.

The chain couples TRBV10-1 to TRBJ1-4, with D hard to call. CDR1 is WNHNN, CDR2 SYGVQD, per germline (reference sequence). The CDR3 is 13 residues long. V lost 0 bases to trimming and J lost 8 bases, with 7 bases between them. The CDR3 DNA is TGCGCCAGCAGTGAGTCGGCTGAGGAAAAACTGTTTTTT. It translates to CASSESAEEKLFF.

There are a few counts of this clonotype. The chain carries TRBV3-1 and TRBJ1-6; no reliable D call. Germline V CDR1 and CDR2: LGHDT, YNNKEL (reference sequence). V shed 1 base and J shed 7 bases, with 8 bases lying between them. The CDR3 loop spans 14 amino acids. The CDR3 loop is CASSQGTTNSPLHF. CDR3 DNA sequence: TGTGCCAGCAGCCAAGGGACTACAAATTCACCCCTCCACTTT.

In nucleotides, the CDR3 is TGTGCCAGCAGCGTAGCTAAGTTATGGGTTAACAGGAGCCATCAGCCCCAGCATTTT. As protein: CASSVAKLWVNRSHQPQHF. V gene TRBV9 combines with J gene TRBJ1-5; possible D gene TRBD1, 5 bases. This CDR3 comprises 19 residues. The V gene lost 0 bases and the J gene lost 5 bases, with 24 bases spanning the gap. Germline assignment: CDR1 SGDLS and CDR2 YYNGEE.

The chain combines TRBV5-1 with TRBJ1-3, with a tentative D call TRBD1 (5 bases). This CDR3 has 16 amino acids. Germline V CDR1 and CDR2: SGHRS, YFSETQ. V lost 0 bases and J lost 0, with 10 bases in between. The DNA of the CDR3 is TGCGCCAGCAGCTTGGGGACACCGAGCTCTGGAAACACCATATATTTT. It encodes CASSLGTPSSGNTIYF.

This rearrangement joins TRBV6-5 to TRBJ1-4; D may be TRBD1 (5 bases). The CDR3 covers 18 residues. Germline V gene sequence: CDR1 MNHEY, CDR2 SVGAGI. Between the trimmed V and J ends, which lost 2 bases and 7 bases, there was a span of 23 bases. CDR3 loop: CASSYPMSDQLRGEKLFF. CDR3 sequence (DNA): TGTGCCAGCAGTTACCCGATGTCTGATCAGCTGAGGGGTGAAAAACTGTTTTTT.